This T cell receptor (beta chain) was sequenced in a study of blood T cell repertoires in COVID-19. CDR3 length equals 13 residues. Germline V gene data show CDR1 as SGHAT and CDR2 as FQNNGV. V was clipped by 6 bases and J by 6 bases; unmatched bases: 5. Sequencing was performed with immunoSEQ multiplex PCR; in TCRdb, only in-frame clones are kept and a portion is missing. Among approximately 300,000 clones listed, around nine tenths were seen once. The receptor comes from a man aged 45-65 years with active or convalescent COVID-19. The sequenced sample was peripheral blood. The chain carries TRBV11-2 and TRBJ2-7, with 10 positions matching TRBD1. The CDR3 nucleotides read TGTGCCAGCAGTCCGGACAGGGGGGGCGAGCAGTACTTC. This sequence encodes CASSPDRGGEQYF.